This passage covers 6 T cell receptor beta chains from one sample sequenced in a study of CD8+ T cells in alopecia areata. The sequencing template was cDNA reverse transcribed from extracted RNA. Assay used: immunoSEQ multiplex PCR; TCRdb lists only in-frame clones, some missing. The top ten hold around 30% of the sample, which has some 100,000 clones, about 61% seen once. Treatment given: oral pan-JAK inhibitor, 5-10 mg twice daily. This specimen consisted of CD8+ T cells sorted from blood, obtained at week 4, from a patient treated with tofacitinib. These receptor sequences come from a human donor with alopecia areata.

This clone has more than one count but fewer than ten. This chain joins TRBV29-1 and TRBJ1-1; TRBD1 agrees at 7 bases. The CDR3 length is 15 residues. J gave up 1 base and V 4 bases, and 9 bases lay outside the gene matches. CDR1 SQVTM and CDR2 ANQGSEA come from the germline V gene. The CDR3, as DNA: TGCAGCGTTGGAGGTACAGGGGAAAGGAACACTGAAGCTTTCTTT. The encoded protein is CSVGGTGERNTEAFF.

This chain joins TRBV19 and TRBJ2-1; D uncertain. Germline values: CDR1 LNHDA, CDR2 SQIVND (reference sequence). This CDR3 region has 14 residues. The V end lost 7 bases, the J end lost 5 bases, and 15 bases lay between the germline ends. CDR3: CASTKIGVHNEQFF. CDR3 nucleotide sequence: TGTGCCAGTACCAAAATAGGAGTCCACAATGAGCAGTTCTTC.

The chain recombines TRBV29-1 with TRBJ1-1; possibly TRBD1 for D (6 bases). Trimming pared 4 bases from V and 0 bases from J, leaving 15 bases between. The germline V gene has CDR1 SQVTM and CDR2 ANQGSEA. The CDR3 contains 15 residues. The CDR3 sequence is CSVGEYGGLNTEAFF. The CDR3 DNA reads TGCAGCGTTGGAGAATATGGGGGGCTGAACACTGAAGCTTTCTTT.

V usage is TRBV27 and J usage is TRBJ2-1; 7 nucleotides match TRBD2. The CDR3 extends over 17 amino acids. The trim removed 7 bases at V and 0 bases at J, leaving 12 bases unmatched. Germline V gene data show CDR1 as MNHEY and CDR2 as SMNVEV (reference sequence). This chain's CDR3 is CASNPLAGESSYNEQFF. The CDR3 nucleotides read TGTGCCAGCAACCCATTGGCGGGGGAGAGCTCCTACAATGAGCAGTTCTTC.

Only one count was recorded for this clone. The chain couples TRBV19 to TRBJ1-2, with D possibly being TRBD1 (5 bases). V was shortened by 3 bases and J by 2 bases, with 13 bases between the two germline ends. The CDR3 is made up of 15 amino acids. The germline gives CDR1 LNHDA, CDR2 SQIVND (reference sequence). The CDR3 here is CASSIVARTNYGYTF. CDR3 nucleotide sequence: TGTGCCAGTAGTATTGTGGCCAGGACAAACTATGGCTACACCTTC.

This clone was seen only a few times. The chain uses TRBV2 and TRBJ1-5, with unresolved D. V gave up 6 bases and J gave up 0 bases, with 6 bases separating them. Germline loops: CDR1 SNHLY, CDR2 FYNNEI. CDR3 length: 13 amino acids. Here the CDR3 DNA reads TGTGCCAGCAGGGGTTATAGCAATCAGCCCCAGCATTTT. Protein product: CASRGYSNQPQHF.